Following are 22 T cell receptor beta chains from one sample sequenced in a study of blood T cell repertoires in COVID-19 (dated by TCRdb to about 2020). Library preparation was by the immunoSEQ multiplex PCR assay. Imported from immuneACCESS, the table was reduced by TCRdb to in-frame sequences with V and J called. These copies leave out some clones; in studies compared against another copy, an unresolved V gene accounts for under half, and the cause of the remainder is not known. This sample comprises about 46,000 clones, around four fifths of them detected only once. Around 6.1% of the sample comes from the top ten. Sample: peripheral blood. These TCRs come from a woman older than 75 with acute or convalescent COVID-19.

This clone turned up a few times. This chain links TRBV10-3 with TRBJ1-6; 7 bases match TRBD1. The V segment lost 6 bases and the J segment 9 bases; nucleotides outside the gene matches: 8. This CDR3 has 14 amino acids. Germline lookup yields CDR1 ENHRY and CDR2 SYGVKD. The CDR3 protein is CAIRRDSPRSPLHF. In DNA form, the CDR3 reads TGTGCCATCAGGCGGGACAGCCCACGTTCACCCCTCCACTTT.

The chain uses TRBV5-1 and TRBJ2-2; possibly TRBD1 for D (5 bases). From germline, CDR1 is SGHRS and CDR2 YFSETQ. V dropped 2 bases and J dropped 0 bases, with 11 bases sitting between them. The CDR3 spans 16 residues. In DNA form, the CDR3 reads TGCGCCAGCAGCTTTTCAGGGCCGTCGAACACCGGGGAGCTGTTTTTT. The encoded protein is CASSFSGPSNTGELFF.

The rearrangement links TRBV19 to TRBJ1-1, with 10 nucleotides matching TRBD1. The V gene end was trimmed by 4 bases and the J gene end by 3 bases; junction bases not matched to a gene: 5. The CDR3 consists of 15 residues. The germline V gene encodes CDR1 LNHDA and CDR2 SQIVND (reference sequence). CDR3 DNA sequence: TGTGCCAGTAGTAGGAGGACAGGGGGTTACACTGAAGCTTTCTTT. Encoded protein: CASSRRTGGYTEAFF.

The DNA of the CDR3 is TGCGCCAGCAGCCAAGCACCGACAGGGTTGCAGCCCCAGCATTTT. It codes for CASSQAPTGLQPQHF. The V and J genes are TRBV4-1 and TRBJ1-5; 7 bases line up with TRBD1. Trimming took 1 base from V and 7 from J; bases not matched to a gene: 7. CDR1 and CDR2 from the germline V gene are MGHRA and YSYEKL. The CDR3 is 15 amino acids.

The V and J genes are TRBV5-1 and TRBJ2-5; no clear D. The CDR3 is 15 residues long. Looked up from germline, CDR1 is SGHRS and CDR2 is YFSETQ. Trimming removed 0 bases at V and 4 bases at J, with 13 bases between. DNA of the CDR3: TGCGCCAGCAGCTTGGTACTTAGCCCGACAGAGACCCAGTACTTC. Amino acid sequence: CASSLVLSPTETQYF.

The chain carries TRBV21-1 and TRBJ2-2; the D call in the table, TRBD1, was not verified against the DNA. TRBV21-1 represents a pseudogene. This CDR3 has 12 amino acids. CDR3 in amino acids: CASSKYQGELFF. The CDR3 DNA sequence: TGTGCCAGCAGCAAATACCAGGGGGAGCTGTTTTTT.

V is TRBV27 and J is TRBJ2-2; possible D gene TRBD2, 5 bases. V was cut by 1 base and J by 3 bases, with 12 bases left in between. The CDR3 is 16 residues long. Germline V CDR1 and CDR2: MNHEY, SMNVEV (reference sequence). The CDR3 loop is CASSLYQARDTGELFF. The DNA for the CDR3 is TGTGCCAGCAGTTTATATCAAGCGAGGGACACCGGGGAGCTGTTTTTT.

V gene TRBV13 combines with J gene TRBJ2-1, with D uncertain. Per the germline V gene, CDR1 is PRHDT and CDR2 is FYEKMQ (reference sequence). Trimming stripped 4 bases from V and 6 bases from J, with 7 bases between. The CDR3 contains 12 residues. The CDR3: CASSSPGNEQFF. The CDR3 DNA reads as TGTGCCAGCAGCTCCCCAGGCAATGAGCAGTTCTTC. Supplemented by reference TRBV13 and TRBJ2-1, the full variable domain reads AAGVIQSPRHLIKEKRETATLKCYPIPRHDTVYWYQQGPGQDPQFLISFYEKMQSDKGSIPDRFSAQQFSDYHSELNMSSLELGDSALYFCASSSPGNEQFFGPGTRLTVL.

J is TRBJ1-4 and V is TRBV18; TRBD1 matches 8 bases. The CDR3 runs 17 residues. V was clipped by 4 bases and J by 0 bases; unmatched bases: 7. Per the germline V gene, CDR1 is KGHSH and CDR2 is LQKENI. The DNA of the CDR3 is TGTGCCAGCTCACTTCCGGGACAGGTTACAACTAATGAAAAACTGTTTTTT. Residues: CASSLPGQVTTNEKLFF.

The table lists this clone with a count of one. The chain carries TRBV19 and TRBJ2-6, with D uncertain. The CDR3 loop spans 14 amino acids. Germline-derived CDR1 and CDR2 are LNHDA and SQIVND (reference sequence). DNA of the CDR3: TGTGTCTCGGAATCGGGCTCTGGGGCCAACGTCCTGACTTTC. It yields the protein CVSESGSGANVLTF. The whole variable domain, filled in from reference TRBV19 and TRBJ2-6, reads DGGITQSPKYLFRKEGQNVTLSCEQNLNHDAMYWYRQDPGQGLRLIYYSQIVNDFQKGDIAEGYSVSREKKESFPLTVTSAQKNPTAFYLCVSESGSGANVLTFGAGSRLTVL.

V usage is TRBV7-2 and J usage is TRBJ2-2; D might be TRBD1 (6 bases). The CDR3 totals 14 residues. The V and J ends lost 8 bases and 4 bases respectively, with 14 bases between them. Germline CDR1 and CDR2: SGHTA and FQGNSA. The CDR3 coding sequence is TGTGCCAGCGCACCGGGACATTTCACCGGGGAGCTGTTTTTT. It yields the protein CASAPGHFTGELFF.

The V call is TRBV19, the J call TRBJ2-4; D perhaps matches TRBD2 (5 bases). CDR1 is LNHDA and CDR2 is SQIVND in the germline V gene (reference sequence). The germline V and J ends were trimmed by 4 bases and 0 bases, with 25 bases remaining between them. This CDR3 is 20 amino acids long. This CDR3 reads CASSKTNKTLASLAKNIQYF. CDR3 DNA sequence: TGTGCCAGTAGTAAGACAAATAAAACCCTAGCTTCTCTAGCCAAAAACATTCAGTACTTC. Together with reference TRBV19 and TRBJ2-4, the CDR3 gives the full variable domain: DGGITQSPKYLFRKEGQNVTLSCEQNLNHDAMYWYRQDPGQGLRLIYYSQIVNDFQKGDIAEGYSVSREKKESFPLTVTSAQKNPTAFYLCASSKTNKTLASLAKNIQYFGAGTRLSVL.

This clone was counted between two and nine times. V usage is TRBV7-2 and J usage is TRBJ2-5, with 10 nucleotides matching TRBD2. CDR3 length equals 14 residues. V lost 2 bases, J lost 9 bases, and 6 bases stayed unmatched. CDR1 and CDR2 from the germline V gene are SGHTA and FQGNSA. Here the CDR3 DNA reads TGTGCCAGCAGCTTAAGTCTAGCGGGGGTGGCCCAGTACTTC. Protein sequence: CASSLSLAGVAQYF.

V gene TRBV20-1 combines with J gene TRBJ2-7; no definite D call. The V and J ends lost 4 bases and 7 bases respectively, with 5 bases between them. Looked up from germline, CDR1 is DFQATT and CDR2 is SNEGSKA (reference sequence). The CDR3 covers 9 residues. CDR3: CSAIPEQYF. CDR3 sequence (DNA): TGCAGTGCTATCCCAGAGCAGTACTTC.

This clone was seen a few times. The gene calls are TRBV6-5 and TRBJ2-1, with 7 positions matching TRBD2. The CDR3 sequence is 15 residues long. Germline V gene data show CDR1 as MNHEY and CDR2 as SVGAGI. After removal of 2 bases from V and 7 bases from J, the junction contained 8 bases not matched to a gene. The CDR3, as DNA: TGTGCCAGCAGTTACGACCGGACTAGTAAGAATGAGCAGTTCTTC. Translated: CASSYDRTSKNEQFF.

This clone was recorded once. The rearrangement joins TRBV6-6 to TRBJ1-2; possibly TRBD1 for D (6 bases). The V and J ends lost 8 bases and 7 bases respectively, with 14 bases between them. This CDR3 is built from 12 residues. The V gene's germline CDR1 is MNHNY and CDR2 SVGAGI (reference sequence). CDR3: CASGQGRFGYTF. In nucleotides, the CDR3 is TGTGCCAGCGGCCAGGGGCGCTTTGGCTACACCTTC.

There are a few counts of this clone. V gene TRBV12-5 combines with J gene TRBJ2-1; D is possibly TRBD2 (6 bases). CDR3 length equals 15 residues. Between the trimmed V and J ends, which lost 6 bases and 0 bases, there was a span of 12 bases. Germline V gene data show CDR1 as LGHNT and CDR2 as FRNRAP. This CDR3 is CASGSGFSSYNEQFF. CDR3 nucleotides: TGTGCTAGTGGAAGCGGGTTTAGCTCCTACAATGAGCAGTTCTTC. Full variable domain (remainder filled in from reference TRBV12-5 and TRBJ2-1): DARVTQTPRHKVTEMGQEVTMRCQPILGHNTVFWYRQTMMQGLELLAYFRNRAPLDDSGMPKDRFSAEMPDATLATLKIQPSEPRDSAVYFCASGSGFSSYNEQFFGPGTRLTVL.

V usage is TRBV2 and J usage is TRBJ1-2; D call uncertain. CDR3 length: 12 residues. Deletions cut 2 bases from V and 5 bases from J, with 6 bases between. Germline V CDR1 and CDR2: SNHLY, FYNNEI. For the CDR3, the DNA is TGTGCCAGCAGTGAACAGGATTATGGCTACACCTTC. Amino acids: CASSEQDYGYTF.

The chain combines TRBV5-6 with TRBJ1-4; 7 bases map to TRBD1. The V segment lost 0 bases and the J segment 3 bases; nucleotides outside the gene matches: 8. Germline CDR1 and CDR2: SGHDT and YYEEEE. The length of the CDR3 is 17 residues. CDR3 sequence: CASSLVQGEEANEKLFF. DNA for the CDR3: TGTGCCAGCAGCTTGGTTCAGGGGGAGGAAGCTAATGAAAAACTGTTTTTT.

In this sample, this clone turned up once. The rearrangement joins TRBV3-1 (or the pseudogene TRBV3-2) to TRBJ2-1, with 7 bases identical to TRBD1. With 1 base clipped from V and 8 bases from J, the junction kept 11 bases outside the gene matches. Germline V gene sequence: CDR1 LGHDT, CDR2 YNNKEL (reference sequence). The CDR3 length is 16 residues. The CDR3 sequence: CASSQVLGTEEDEQFF. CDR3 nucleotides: TGTGCCAGCAGCCAAGTATTGGGGACAGAGGAGGATGAGCAGTTCTTC.

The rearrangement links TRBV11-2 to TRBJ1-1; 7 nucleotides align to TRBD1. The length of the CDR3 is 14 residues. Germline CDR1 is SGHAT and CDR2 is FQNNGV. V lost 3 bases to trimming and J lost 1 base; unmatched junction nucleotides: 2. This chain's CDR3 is CASSFGTANTEAFF. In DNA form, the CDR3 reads TGTGCCAGCAGCTTCGGGACAGCGAACACTGAAGCTTTCTTT.

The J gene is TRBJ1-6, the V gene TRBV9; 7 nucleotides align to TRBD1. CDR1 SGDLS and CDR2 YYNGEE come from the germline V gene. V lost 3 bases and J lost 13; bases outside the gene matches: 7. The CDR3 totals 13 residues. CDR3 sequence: CASSGDSPTPLHF. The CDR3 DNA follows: TGTGCCAGCAGCGGGGACAGCCCCACCCCCCTCCACTTT. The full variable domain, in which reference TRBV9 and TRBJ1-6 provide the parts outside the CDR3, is DSGVTQTPKHLITATGQRVTLRCSPRSGDLSVYWYQQSLDQGLQFLIQYYNGEERAKGNILERFSAQQFPDLHSELNLSSLELGDSALYFCASSGDSPTPLHFGNGTRLTVT.